The entry below gives a single T cell receptor beta chain sequence along with its context. Its specificity is not known. This sample is part of a study of OX40 agonist ivuxolimab in advanced cancers. Study-wide context: With ivuxolimab, an agonistic anti-OX40 (CD134) antibody, patients were treated. Study outcomes and limitations: Also present in some nonresponders was a low level of normalized T-cell clonal expansion.

Autoimmune disease history or systemic immunosuppression disqualified patients. Blood was sampled at baseline, cycle 4 day 1, and cycle 7 day 1. CDR1 is SGHVS and CDR2 is FNYEAQ in the germline V gene. The CDR3 length is 14 residues. The V gene lost 7 bases and the J gene lost 5 bases, with 15 bases spanning the gap. Libraries were prepared by immunoSEQ multiplex PCR; TCRdb keeps only in-frame clonotypes and omits some of them. The sample carries tens of thousands of clones, less than 85% recorded once. The TCR was taken from an adult with an advanced solid tumor such as melanoma, head and neck, liver or kidney cancer. The sample in question was CD4+ or CD8+ T cells sorted from blood, obtained in a trial of the OX40 agonist ivuxolimab. This chain uses TRBV7-6 with TRBJ2-1, with a tentative D call TRBD1 (5 bases). The CDR3 loop reads CASTQGRAHNEQFF. In DNA, the CDR3 is TGTGCCAGCACCCAGGGTAGGGCCCACAATGAGCAGTTCTTC.